Listed here are 6 T cell receptor beta chains from one sample, sequenced in a study of monozygotic twins with inflammatory bowel disease. For each CDR3 protein, TCRdb gives one entry from its re-call of the 5' RACE reads, without DNA. The sample table includes about 300,000 distinct CDR3 sequences. The material sequenced was blood. These receptors all come from a human donor with ulcerative colitis or Crohn's disease, or a healthy co-twin of an affected twin (not recorded which).

The genes are TRBV14 and TRBJ2-1. Per germline, CDR1 SGHDN and CDR2 FVKESK. CDR3 length: 15 residues. CDR3 loop: CASSQVLAAWSEQFF.

CDR3 loop: CASSLEEGYEQYF. The chain joins TRBV7-2 to TRBJ2-7; the TCRdb D gene call, TRBD2, has no DNA to confirm it. Germline V gene sequence: CDR1 SGHTA, CDR2 FQGNSA. The length of the CDR3 is 13 residues.

The chain is built from TRBV24-1 and TRBJ1-5. Germline V gives CDR1 KGHDR, CDR2 SFDVKD. This CDR3 is built from 11 residues. The CDR3 sequence is CATGQRQPQHF.

The chain joins TRBV6-5 to TRBJ2-5. There are 15 residues in the CDR3. Germline V gene lookup returns CDR1 MNHEY and CDR2 SVGAGI. The CDR3 protein is CASSYSMRIQETQYF.

The V and J genes are TRBV21-1 and TRBJ2-2. TRBV21-1 is termed a pseudogene. CDR3 size: 14 residues. The CDR3 sequence: CASSLCNLTGELFF.

J is TRBJ1-5 and V is TRBV7-9; checking the TCRdb D call of TRBD1 is not possible without DNA. CDR3 size: 15 residues. CDR1 is SEHNR and CDR2 is FQNEAQ in the germline V gene (reference sequence). The CDR3 reads CASSQGQGNNQPQHF.